The T cell receptor beta chain under discussion was sequenced for a study of identical twins. This clonotype has more than one count but fewer than ten. One entry per CDR3 protein results from TCRdb running MiXCR on the 5' RACE reads. The sample has approximately 230,000 distinct CDR3 sequences; over 5.5% are singletons. This CDR3 has 13 amino acids. Germline V CDR1 and CDR2: SEHNR, FQNEAQ (reference sequence). Trimming took off 7 bases at V and 8 bases at J, with 17 bases between the two ends. The sample also formed part of further work on T cells expressing NK-cell markers. That report notes: According to the study, TCR beta repertoires originated from sorted CD3+CD56+NKG2C+, CD3+CD56+NKG2C- and CD3+CD56-NKG2C+ T cells.

This chain joins TRBV7-9 and TRBJ1-1; no clear D gene. The clonotype comes from a young woman in good health. Sequencing was done on a sample of CD8+ T cells sorted from blood. This chain's CDR3 is CASTNRAGGEAFF. CDR3 DNA: TGTGCCAGCACCAACAGAGCAGGAGGAGAAGCTTTCTTT.